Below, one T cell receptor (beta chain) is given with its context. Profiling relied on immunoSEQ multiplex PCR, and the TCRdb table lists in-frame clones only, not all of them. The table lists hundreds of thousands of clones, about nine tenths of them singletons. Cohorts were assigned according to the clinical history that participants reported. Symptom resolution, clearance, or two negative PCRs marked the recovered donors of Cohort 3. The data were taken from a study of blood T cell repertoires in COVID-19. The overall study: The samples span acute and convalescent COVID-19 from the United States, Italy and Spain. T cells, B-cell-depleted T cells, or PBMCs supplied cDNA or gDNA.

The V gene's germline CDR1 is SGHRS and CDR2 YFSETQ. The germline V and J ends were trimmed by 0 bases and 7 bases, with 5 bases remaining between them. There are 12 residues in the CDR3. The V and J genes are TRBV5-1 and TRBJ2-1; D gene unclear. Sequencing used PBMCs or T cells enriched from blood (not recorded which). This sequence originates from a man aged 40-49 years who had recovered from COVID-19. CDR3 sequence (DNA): TGCGCCAGCAGCTTGGAGCTGAATGAGCAGTTCTTC. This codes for CASSLELNEQFF.